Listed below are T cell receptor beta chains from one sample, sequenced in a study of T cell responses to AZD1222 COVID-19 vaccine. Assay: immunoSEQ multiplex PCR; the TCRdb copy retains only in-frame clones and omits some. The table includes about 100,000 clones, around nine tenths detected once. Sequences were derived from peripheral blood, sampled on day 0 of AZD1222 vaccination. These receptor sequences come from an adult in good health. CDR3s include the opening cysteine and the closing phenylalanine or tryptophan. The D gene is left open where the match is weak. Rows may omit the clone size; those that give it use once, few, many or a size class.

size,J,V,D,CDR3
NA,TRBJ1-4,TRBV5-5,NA,CASSNRQAPSGGLFF
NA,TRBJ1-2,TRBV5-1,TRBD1,CASSLDAGQGAGGYTF
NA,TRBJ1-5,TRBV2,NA,CASTTRPGANQPQHF
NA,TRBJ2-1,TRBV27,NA,CASSNRVSTYNEQFF
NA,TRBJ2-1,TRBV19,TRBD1,CASSRTGYNEQFF
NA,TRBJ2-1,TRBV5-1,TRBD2,CASSDIAGGRANEQFF
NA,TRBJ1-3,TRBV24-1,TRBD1,CAIPGQGLYSGNTIYF
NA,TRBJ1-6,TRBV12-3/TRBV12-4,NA,CASGTGGNSPLHF
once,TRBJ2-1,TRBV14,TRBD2,CASSHGAGGLYNEQFF
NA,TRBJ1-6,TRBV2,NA,CASSKGGIYNSPLHF
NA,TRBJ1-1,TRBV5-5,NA,CASSSNLGTEAFF
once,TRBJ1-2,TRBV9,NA,CASSGRFSNYGYTF
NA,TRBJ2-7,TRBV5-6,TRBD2,CASSSGLVEQYF
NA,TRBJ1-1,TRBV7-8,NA,CASSLGGGTEAFF
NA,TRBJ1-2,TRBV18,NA,CASSPRIRDRQILYYGYTF
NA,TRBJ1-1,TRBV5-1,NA,CASSLWGNTEAFF
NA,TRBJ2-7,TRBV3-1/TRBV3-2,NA,CASSQGVGAGEQYF
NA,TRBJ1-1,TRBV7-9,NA,CASSLDMGNTEAFF
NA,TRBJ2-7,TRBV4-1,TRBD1,CASSQTDRAYEQYF
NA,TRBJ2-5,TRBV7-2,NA,CASSASRGLGETQYF
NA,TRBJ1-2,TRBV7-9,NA,CASSASWGSYGYTF
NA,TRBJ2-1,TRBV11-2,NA,CASTQGLAAFNEQFF
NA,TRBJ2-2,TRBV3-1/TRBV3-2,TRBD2,CASSQSVRRGTGELFF
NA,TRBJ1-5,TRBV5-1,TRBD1,CASSLEGGEQPQHF
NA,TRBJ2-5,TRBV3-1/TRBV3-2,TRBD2,CASRTSGTETQYF
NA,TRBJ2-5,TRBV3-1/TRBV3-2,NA,CASSQTGTNPGLAQYF
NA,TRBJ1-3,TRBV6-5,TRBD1,CASSTGTGTGNTIYF
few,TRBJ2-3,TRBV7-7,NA,CASGRWHTDTQYF
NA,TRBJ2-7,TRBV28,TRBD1,CASSSSGQGSSYEQYF
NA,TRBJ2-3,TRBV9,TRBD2,CASSPRASGYTDTQYF
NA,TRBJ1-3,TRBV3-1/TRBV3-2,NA,CASSQRYTIYF
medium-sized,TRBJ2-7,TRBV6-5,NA,CASSRLGSEQYF
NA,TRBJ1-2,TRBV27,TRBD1,CASSLITGQKLGYTF
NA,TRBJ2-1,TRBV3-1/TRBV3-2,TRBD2,CASSQKGTRREFDEQFF
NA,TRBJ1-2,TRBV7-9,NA,CASSPPGGQRNYGYTF
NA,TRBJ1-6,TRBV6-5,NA,CASSYGLEYNSPLHF
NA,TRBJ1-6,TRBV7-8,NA,CASSLGARQGGSPLHF
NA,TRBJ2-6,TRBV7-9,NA,CASSLIKVKYRFGANVLTF
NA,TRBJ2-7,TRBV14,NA,CASSRGQLYEQYF
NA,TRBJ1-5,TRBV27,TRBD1,CASSFFGGGDQPQHF
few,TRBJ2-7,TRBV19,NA,CASSGSSRSEQYF
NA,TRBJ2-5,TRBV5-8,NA,CASSIGRYQETQYF
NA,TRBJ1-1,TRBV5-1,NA,CASSLVGTPNTEAFF
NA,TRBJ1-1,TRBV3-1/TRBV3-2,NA,CASSLRMAEAFF
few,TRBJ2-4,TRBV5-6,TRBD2,CASSSRGRGRENIQYF
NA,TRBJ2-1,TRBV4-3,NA,CASSQDQYSGEQFF
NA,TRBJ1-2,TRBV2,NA,CASSGFQANYGYTF
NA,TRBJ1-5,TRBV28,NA,CASTPGQGAHQPQHF
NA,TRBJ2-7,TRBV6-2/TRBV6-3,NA,CASSGGFWYEQYF
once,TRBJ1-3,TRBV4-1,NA,CASSLQSLSGNTIYF
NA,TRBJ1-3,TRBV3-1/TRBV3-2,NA,CASSQDRVPGNTIYF
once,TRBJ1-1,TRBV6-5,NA,CASIQVSAREAFF
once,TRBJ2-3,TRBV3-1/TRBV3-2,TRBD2,CASSQTAGTSGGVRYF
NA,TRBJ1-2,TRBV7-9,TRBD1,CASSPGTGMRGSYGYTF
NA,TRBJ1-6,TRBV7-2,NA,CASSLKAANSPLHF
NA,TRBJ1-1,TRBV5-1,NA,CASSLIRNTEAFF
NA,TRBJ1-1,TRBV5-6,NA,CASSLGRTEAFF